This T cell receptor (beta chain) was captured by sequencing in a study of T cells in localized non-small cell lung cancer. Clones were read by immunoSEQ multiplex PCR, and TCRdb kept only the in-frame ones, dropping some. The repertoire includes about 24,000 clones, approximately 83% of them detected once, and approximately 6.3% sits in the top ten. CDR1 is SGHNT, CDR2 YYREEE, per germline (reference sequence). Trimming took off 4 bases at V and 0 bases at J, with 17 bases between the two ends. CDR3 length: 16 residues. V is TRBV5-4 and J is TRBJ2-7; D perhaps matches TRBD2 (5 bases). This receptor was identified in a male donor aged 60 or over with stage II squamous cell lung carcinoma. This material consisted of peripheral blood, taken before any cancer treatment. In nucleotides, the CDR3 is TGTGCCAGCAGCCCGTCGGGAACCTCCAGCTCCTACGAGCAGTACTTC. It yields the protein CASSPSGTSSSYEQYF.